One and the same sample provided the 26 T cell receptor beta chains below, sequenced in a study of cytomegalovirus exposure and HLA in healthy donors. It was with 60 Vbeta and 13 Jbeta primers that the PCR ran. The method was immunoSEQ multiplex PCR; TCRdb's version includes in-frame clones alone and lacks a portion of them. The sample holds about 150,000 clones, roughly 80% seen once. The material sequenced was PBMCs. The receptors were sampled from a man younger than 35 in good health and CMV-seronegative.

The rearrangement links TRBV2 to TRBJ2-3; TRBD1 aligns across 8 bases. With V trimmed by 6 bases and J by 6 bases, 11 bases remained unmatched. From germline, CDR1 is SNHLY and CDR2 FYNNEI. This CDR3 comprises 15 residues. The CDR3 region has the DNA TGTGCCAGCAGCCGACAGGGGCCCTCCGGGGATACGCAGTATTTT. Its translation is CASSRQGPSGDTQYF. Together with reference TRBV2 and TRBJ2-3, the CDR3 gives the full variable domain: EPEVTQTPSHQVTQMGQEVILRCVPISNHLYFYWYRQILGQKVEFLVSFYNNEISEKSEIFDDQFSVERPDGSNFTLKIRSTKLEDSAMYFCASSRQGPSGDTQYFGPGTRLTVL.

The chain uses TRBV6-5 and TRBJ2-7, with 8 bases aligning to TRBD1. CDR3 length: 14 amino acids. With 2 bases clipped from V and 2 bases from J, the junction kept 2 bases outside the gene matches. The V gene's germline CDR1 is MNHEY and CDR2 SVGAGI. The CDR3 here is CASSYDRGAYEQYF. The CDR3 nucleotides are TGTGCCAGCAGTTACGACAGGGGTGCCTACGAGCAGTACTTC.

The chain joins TRBV28 to TRBJ1-5, with D possibly TRBD1 on 5 matching bases. Trimming removed 2 bases at V and 6 bases at J, with 14 bases between. The germline gives CDR1 MDHEN, CDR2 SYDVKM. This CDR3 region has 15 residues. CDR3 loop: CASSLRREGRQPQHF. CDR3 DNA sequence: TGTGCCAGCAGTTTACGCAGGGAGGGTCGTCAGCCCCAGCATTTT.

J is TRBJ1-5 and V is TRBV6-1; D unresolved. Germline CDR1 MNHNS, CDR2 SASEGT. V was clipped by 1 base and J by 6 bases, with 13 bases between them. The CDR3 has 15 amino acids. The CDR3 DNA reads TGTGCCAGCAGTGAAGTAGGAGACGGCGGTCAGCCCCAGCATTTT. It is translated as CASSEVGDGGQPQHF.

V and J are TRBV29-1 and TRBJ1-4, with D perhaps TRBD1 (6 bases). The ends were cut back, 4 bases at V and 3 bases at J, with 18 bases in the middle. Germline V CDR1 and CDR2: SQVTM, ANQGSEA. The CDR3 consists of 16 residues. The CDR3 region has the DNA TGCAGCGTTGCGGGGGAGGGTGGGGGCGCTAATGAAAAACTGTTTTTT. Translating it yields CSVAGEGGGANEKLFF.

This chain links TRBV9 with TRBJ2-5, with TRBD1 matching over 11 bases. V dropped 3 bases and J dropped 5; count of bases not matched to a gene: 6. The germline gives CDR1 SGDLS, CDR2 YYNGEE. The CDR3 is 15 residues long. This CDR3 is CASSGGQGAWETQYF. The CDR3 DNA reads TGTGCCAGCAGCGGAGGACAGGGGGCCTGGGAGACCCAGTACTTC.

V usage is TRBV7-6 and J usage is TRBJ2-3; 14 nucleotides align to TRBD2. Germline CDR1 SGHVS, CDR2 FNYEAQ. CDR3 length equals 16 residues. V lost 5 bases and J lost 6; bases outside the gene matches: 7. The chain's CDR3 is CASSVWTSGGPDTQYF. The CDR3 bases are TGTGCCAGCAGCGTCTGGACTAGCGGGGGGCCCGATACGCAGTATTTT.

The CDR3 DNA is TGCAGCGTTGACGGCGGGCCTAGCACAGATACGCAGTATTTT. Translated, it gives CSVDGGPSTDTQYF. V and J are TRBV29-1 and TRBJ2-3; maybe TRBD2 (5 bases). Germline V gene data show CDR1 as SQVTM and CDR2 as ANQGSEA. V lost 3 bases and J lost 0, with 10 bases in between. The CDR3 extends over 14 amino acids.

CDR3 bases: TGCAGCGTTGTAGCCACAGATACGCAGTATTTT. It translates to CSVVATDTQYF. The gene calls are TRBV29-1 and TRBJ2-3; unclear D gene. The CDR3 spans 11 residues. With 4 bases removed from V and 2 bases from J, the gap between germline ends came to 4 bases. The V gene's germline CDR1 is SQVTM and CDR2 ANQGSEA.

The chain joins TRBV5-1 to TRBJ1-4; maybe TRBD1 (5 bases). CDR1 and CDR2 (germline): SGHRS, YFSETQ. Trimming removed 0 bases at V and 8 bases at J, with 14 bases between. The CDR3 extends over 15 amino acids. CDR3 in DNA: TGCGCCAGCAGCTTGGCCTCCAGGGTGGGGGAAAAACTGTTTTTT. Amino acids: CASSLASRVGEKLFF.

The genes are TRBV9 and TRBJ2-3; 7 bases are shared with TRBD2. Looked up from germline, CDR1 is SGDLS and CDR2 is YYNGEE. V shed 0 bases, J shed 5 bases, and the junction held 3 bases outside the gene matches. The CDR3 totals 14 residues. The CDR3 loop reads CASSVDGGIDTQYF. CDR3 DNA: TGTGCCAGCAGCGTAGACGGGGGGATAGATACGCAGTATTTT.

This clone was recorded once. V is TRBV5-1 and J is TRBJ2-2; tentative D call: TRBD1 (7 bases). Germline values: CDR1 SGHRS, CDR2 YFSETQ. The CDR3 covers 15 residues. Trimming removed 1 base at V and 4 bases at J, with 11 bases between. CDR3 sequence reads: CASSLRQGGTGELFF. The CDR3 DNA is TGCGCCAGCAGCTTGAGGCAGGGGGGCACCGGGGAGCTGTTTTTT.

J is TRBJ2-2 and V is TRBV19, with TRBD1 matching over 8 bases. The CDR3 sequence is 17 residues long. Germline trimming cut 0 bases from V and 3 bases from J; bases unmatched to any gene: 6. Germline lookup yields CDR1 LNHDA and CDR2 SQIVND (reference sequence). CDR3 nucleotides: TGTGCCAGTAGTATAGAGGACAGGGCCGCGGACACCGGGGAGCTGTTTTTT. Translation: CASSIEDRAADTGELFF. Looking up the rest from reference TRBV19 and TRBJ2-2 gives the full variable domain: DGGITQSPKYLFRKEGQNVTLSCEQNLNHDAMYWYRQDPGQGLRLIYYSQIVNDFQKGDIAEGYSVSREKKESFPLTVTSAQKNPTAFYLCASSIEDRAADTGELFFGEGSRLTVL.

The V and J genes are TRBV28 and TRBJ1-5; D gene uncertain. The germline V gene encodes CDR1 MDHEN and CDR2 SYDVKM. The V and J ends lost 2 bases and 0 bases respectively, with 5 bases between them. This CDR3 has 14 residues. The CDR3 DNA is TGTGCCAGCAGTTTAGTCTTTAGCAATCAGCCCCAGCATTTT. This codes for CASSLVFSNQPQHF. Full variable domain (outside the CDR3, taken from reference TRBV28 and TRBJ1-5): DVKVTQSSRYLVKRTGEKVFLECVQDMDHENMFWYRQDPGLGLRLIYFSYDVKMKEKGDIPEGYSVSREKKERFSLILESASTNQTSMYLCASSLVFSNQPQHFGDGTRLSIL.

V usage is TRBV29-1 and J usage is TRBJ2-3; no definite D call. This CDR3 has 14 residues. Germline-derived CDR1 and CDR2 are SQVTM and ANQGSEA. V lost 2 bases, J lost 2 bases, and 11 bases lay in between. CDR3 loop: CSVERLLNTDTQYF. CDR3 nucleotides: TGCAGCGTTGAAAGACTCCTTAACACAGATACGCAGTATTTT.

The chain combines TRBV7-9 with TRBJ1-3; D is ambiguous. Germline V gene data show CDR1 as SEHNR and CDR2 as FQNEAQ (reference sequence). CDR3 length equals 15 residues. The ends were cut back, 3 bases at V and 0 bases at J, with 9 bases in the middle. Written as DNA, the CDR3 is TGTGCCAGCAGCTTTACCGAGAACTCTGGAAACACCATATATTTT. It yields the protein CASSFTENSGNTIYF.

The gene calls are TRBV4-1 and TRBJ2-2, with D perhaps matching TRBD2 (6 bases). The ends were cut back, 4 bases at V and 1 base at J, with 13 bases in the middle. CDR1 is MGHRA and CDR2 is YSYEKL in the germline V gene. The CDR3 is 16 residues long. The CDR3 sequence: CASSPWAGGNTGELFF. The CDR3 DNA sequence: TGCGCCAGCAGCCCCTGGGCCGGGGGGAACACCGGGGAGCTGTTTTTT.

CDR3 nucleotides: TGTGCCAGCATCTTCCGGGACAGGGATTCCTACGAGCAGTACTTC. Amino acids: CASIFRDRDSYEQYF. The V gene is TRBV28, the J gene TRBJ2-7, with TRBD1 matching 9 bases. This CDR3 contains 15 residues. V lost 7 bases to trimming and J lost 1 base; unmatched junction nucleotides: 8. The germline V gene encodes CDR1 MDHEN and CDR2 SYDVKM.

DNA for the CDR3: TGTGCCAGCAGCACAAGCGGGAGGGCCATTATCTACAATGAGCAGTTCTTC. Its protein is CASSTSGRAIIYNEQFF. V usage is TRBV5-6 and J usage is TRBJ2-1; 10 bases line up with TRBD2. The CDR3 is made up of 17 amino acids. J lost 3 bases, V lost 4 bases, and 10 bases had no gene match. CDR1 and CDR2 (germline): SGHDT, YYEEEE.

This chain joins TRBV6-1 and TRBJ1-2, with 8 bases identical to TRBD1. The CDR3 consists of 13 residues. With 4 bases clipped from V and 7 bases from J, the junction kept 5 bases outside the gene matches. The germline gives CDR1 MNHNS, CDR2 SASEGT. The CDR3, as DNA: TGTGCCAGCAGTGGCCTGACAGGGGTTGGCTACACCTTC. Translating gives CASSGLTGVGYTF.

The chain links TRBV2 to TRBJ2-7; perhaps TRBD2 as D (6 bases). Germline V gene data show CDR1 as SNHLY and CDR2 as FYNNEI. With 6 bases removed from V and 3 bases from J, the gap between germline ends came to 15 bases. This CDR3 region has 14 residues. CDR3 DNA sequence: TGTGCCAGCAGCCCGGGACTGAAAGACTACGAGCAGTACTTC. Its translation is CASSPGLKDYEQYF.

The rearrangement links TRBV7-6 to TRBJ2-6; no reliable D call. V was cut by 1 base and J by 0 bases, with 10 bases left in between. CDR3 length: 17 amino acids. Germline V gives CDR1 SGHVS, CDR2 FNYEAQ. CDR3 sequence reads: CASSLGGRLSGANVLTF. The CDR3 bases are TGTGCCAGCAGCTTAGGAGGTAGGCTCTCTGGGGCCAACGTCCTGACTTTC.

The rearrangement joins TRBV6-5 to TRBJ2-5, with a possible D match to TRBD2 (7 bases). The CDR3 is 15 residues long. Germline CDR1 MNHEY, CDR2 SVGAGI. V was clipped by 2 bases and J by 5 bases, with 15 bases between them. CDR3 in amino acids: CASSYGGAPGETQYF. CDR3 DNA: TGTGCCAGCAGTTACGGGGGGGCCCCGGGGGAGACCCAGTACTTC.

This clone was counted a single time. This chain links TRBV19 with TRBJ2-5, with D possibly being TRBD2 (6 bases). Per the germline V gene, CDR1 is LNHDA and CDR2 is SQIVND (reference sequence). Trimming removed 0 bases from V and 4 bases from J, with 9 bases in between. The CDR3 extends over 14 amino acids. The CDR3 nucleotides read TGTGCCAGTAGTATAGACGGGCGGGGAGAGACCCAGTACTTC. It codes for CASSIDGRGETQYF. The variable domain in full, completed from reference TRBV19 and TRBJ2-5, reads DGGITQSPKYLFRKEGQNVTLSCEQNLNHDAMYWYRQDPGQGLRLIYYSQIVNDFQKGDIAEGYSVSREKKESFPLTVTSAQKNPTAFYLCASSIDGRGETQYFGPGTRLLVL.

This rearrangement joins TRBV28 to TRBJ1-5, with D maybe TRBD1 (6 bases). The V and J ends lost 6 bases and 1 base respectively, with 28 bases between them. Germline V gene lookup returns CDR1 MDHEN and CDR2 SYDVKM. CDR3 length equals 20 residues. In DNA, the CDR3 is TGTGCCAGCAGCCACCTCCGCGGCAGGGGAAGGGTCGGCAGCAATCAGCCCCAGCATTTT. Its protein product is CASSHLRGRGRVGSNQPQHF.

This chain joins TRBV4-2 and TRBJ1-4; D is unresolved. The germline gives CDR1 LGHNA, CDR2 YNFKEQ. This CDR3 is built from 15 residues. V shed 0 bases and J shed 1 base, with 6 bases lying between them. CDR3 residues: CASSQDRGTNEKLFF. The CDR3 DNA reads TGTGCCAGCAGCCAAGATCGGGGAACTAATGAAAAACTGTTTTTT.